This TCR beta chain is from a study of cytomegalovirus exposure and HLA in healthy donors. Study results and limitations: Using a false discovery rate of 0.05, a later analysis showed that approximately 16,000 TCR beta sequences were associated with HLA alleles.

A multiplex PCR was run with 60 Vbeta primers and 13 Jbeta primers. Assay used: immunoSEQ multiplex PCR; TCRdb lists only in-frame clones, some missing. The sample has about 200,000 clones; about 13% are singletons. V lost 4 bases, J lost 1 base, and 14 bases lay in between. Germline loops: CDR1 SGHNT, CDR2 YYREEE (reference sequence). The CDR3 spans 15 residues. This clone was seen more than once but under ten times. What it recognizes is unknown. The chain recombines TRBV5-4 with TRBJ1-1; D unclear. The material sequenced was PBMCs. The receptor comes from a man between 45 and 60 years old in good health and CMV-seropositive. The CDR3 here is CASSHPDTGNTEAFF. The DNA of the CDR3 is TGTGCCAGCAGCCACCCCGACACCGGGAACACTGAAGCTTTCTTT.